These T cell receptor beta chains were read from a single sample in a study of cytomegalovirus exposure and HLA in healthy donors. The data were produced by immunoSEQ multiplex PCR, yet TCRdb's version contains in-frame clones alone and is incomplete. Of more than 45,000 clones in the sample, approximately 89% were seen once. Specimen: PBMCs. These receptors were taken from a woman aged 18-29 years in good health and CMV-seronegative. Each CDR3 is given with its conserved first and last residue. Fields, in order: CDR3 DNA, CDR3 protein, V gene, J gene, clone size, D gene. D genes are given only for firm matches. Some rows mark clone size as missing; the rest say once, few, many or name a class of expanded clone.

DNA: TGTGCCAGCAGCTCGGGACAGGGGGCTGGTGAAGCTTTCTTT; CDR3: CASSSGQGAGEAFF; V: TRBV5-4; J: TRBJ1-1; size: .; D: TRBD1
DNA: TGTGCCAGCAGCCCCAGCCCAGGGGGCCGGGACGAGCAGTACTTC; CDR3: CASSPSPGGRDEQYF; V: TRBV9; J: TRBJ2-7; size: once; D: TRBD1
DNA: TGTGCCAGCAGCTTAAGGACTAGCGGATACCGAGAGTACATTCAGTACTTC; CDR3: CASSLRTSGYREYIQYF; V: TRBV7-9; J: TRBJ2-4; size: .; D: TRBD2
DNA: TGTGCCAGCAGCTCGTCGGTAGCAGGGGTCTGGGGTAATGGCTACACCTTC; CDR3: CASSSSVAGVWGNGYTF; V: TRBV11-2; J: TRBJ1-2; size: .; D: .
DNA: TGTGCCAGCAGTCGCCAGGGGGCTTCCACCGGGGAGCTGTTTTTT; CDR3: CASSRQGASTGELFF; V: TRBV28; J: TRBJ2-2; size: .; D: TRBD1
DNA: TGTGCCAGCAGTTTCTCGGGACTAGCGGCTCTTCAAGAGACCCAGTACTTC; CDR3: CASSFSGLAALQETQYF; V: TRBV28; J: TRBJ2-5; size: .; D: TRBD2
DNA: TGCGCCAGCAGCCCCGAGACTACGAACACTGAAGCTTTCTTT; CDR3: CASSPETTNTEAFF; V: TRBV5-1; J: TRBJ1-1; size: .; D: .
DNA: TGCGCCAGCAGCTTGAGAGCTGGGCCGGAGCGGGAGCAGTACTTC; CDR3: CASSLRAGPEREQYF; V: TRBV5-1; J: TRBJ2-7; size: .; D: .
DNA: TGTGCCAGCAGAAGGACAGGGGGCATGAATGAAAAACTGTTTTTT; CDR3: CASRRTGGMNEKLFF; V: TRBV6-5; J: TRBJ1-4; size: .; D: TRBD1
DNA: TGTGCCACCAGAAAGGGGGGGGGACTAGCGGGAGGACTAAACACCGGGGAGCTGTTTTTT; CDR3: CATRKGGGLAGGLNTGELFF; V: TRBV15; J: TRBJ2-2; size: .; D: TRBD2
DNA: TGTGCCAGCAGGACAGGCCAGACAGATACGCAGTATTTT; CDR3: CASRTGQTDTQYF; V: TRBV2; J: TRBJ2-3; size: .; D: .
DNA: TGTGCCAGCAGTGAAATAATTGGGGGCGACACAGATACGCAGTATTTT; CDR3: CASSEIIGGDTDTQYF; V: TRBV2; J: TRBJ2-3; size: .; D: .
DNA: TGTGCCAGCAGCTTGGGGGACAGCGCAACTAATGAAAAACTGTTTTTT; CDR3: CASSLGDSATNEKLFF; V: TRBV5-8; J: TRBJ1-4; size: .; D: TRBD1
DNA: TGTGCCAGCAGCCCAAGGACGGAGCGGGAGGGCGGGGAGCTGTTTTTT; CDR3: CASSPRTEREGGELFF; V: TRBV9; J: TRBJ2-2; size: .; D: TRBD2
DNA: TGTGCCAGCAGCTCCTCGGACAGGGGGCGAAGCGGGGAGCTGTTTTTT; CDR3: CASSSSDRGRSGELFF; V: TRBV11-2; J: TRBJ2-2; size: .; D: TRBD1
DNA: TGTGCCATCAGTGCTTCGGGATCCCAAGAGACCCAGTACTTC; CDR3: CAISASGSQETQYF; V: TRBV10-3; J: TRBJ2-5; size: .; D: .
DNA: TGTGCCAGTAGAACAGGGGACACTGAAGCTTTCTTT; CDR3: CASRTGDTEAFF; V: TRBV19; J: TRBJ1-1; size: .; D: TRBD1
DNA: TGTGCCAGCAGTACCCACTCCGCCAACACTGAAGCTTTCTTT; CDR3: CASSTHSANTEAFF; V: TRBV25-1; J: TRBJ1-1; size: .; D: .
DNA: TGTGCCATACAAGGGACTAGCGGGAGCTACGAGCAGTACTTC; CDR3: CAIQGTSGSYEQYF; V: TRBV2; J: TRBJ2-7; size: .; D: TRBD2
DNA: TGTGCCAGCAGTTTTACAGTTGGCTACAATGAGCAGTTCTTC; CDR3: CASSFTVGYNEQFF; V: TRBV28; J: TRBJ2-1; size: once; D: .
DNA: TGTGCCTGGCGTACTAGTGGAACACATCAGCCCCAGCATTTT; CDR3: CAWRTSGTHQPQHF; V: TRBV30; J: TRBJ1-5; size: .; D: .
DNA: TGTGCCAGCAGCTTAGGTCCTAGCGGGAGTGGCGATGAGCAGTTCTTC; CDR3: CASSLGPSGSGDEQFF; V: TRBV7-2; J: TRBJ2-1; size: .; D: TRBD2
DNA: TGTGCCAGCAGAGGGACAGGGAGCACAGATACGCAGTATTTT; CDR3: CASRGTGSTDTQYF; V: TRBV5-4; J: TRBJ2-3; size: .; D: TRBD1
DNA: TGTGCCAGCAGCTTAGAAGCGGGGGGGAAGGGTGAGCAGTTCTTC; CDR3: CASSLEAGGKGEQFF; V: TRBV7-3; J: TRBJ2-1; size: .; D: TRBD2
DNA: TGTGCCAGCAGCTCGATGCCACGGGACAGGGCCTACGAGCAGTACTTC; CDR3: CASSSMPRDRAYEQYF; V: TRBV21-1; J: TRBJ2-7; size: .; D: .
DNA: TGTGCCAGCAGTTTAGGAGCGAATGAGCAGTTCTTC; CDR3: CASSLGANEQFF; V: TRBV6-5; J: TRBJ2-1; size: .; D: .
DNA: TGTGCCAGCAGCCTTGGCGGGACGAGGGATGGCTACACCTTC; CDR3: CASSLGGTRDGYTF; V: TRBV6-5; J: TRBJ1-2; size: .; D: .
DNA: TGTGCCAGCAGCCTTCAAGAGACCCAGTACTTC; CDR3: CASSLQETQYF; V: TRBV7-2; J: TRBJ2-5; size: .; D: .
DNA: TGTGCCAGCAGCTACCGCCGGGACAGGTCCTACGAGCAGTACTTC; CDR3: CASSYRRDRSYEQYF; V: TRBV11-2; J: TRBJ2-7; size: .; D: TRBD1
DNA: TGTGCCAGCAGCTTAGTGGTGGTCACAGGGGGTTTCTACGAGCAGTACTTC; CDR3: CASSLVVVTGGFYEQYF; V: TRBV11-2; J: TRBJ2-7; size: .; D: TRBD1
DNA: TGTGCCTGGAGTGTGGGGAGCTCTGGAAACACCATATATTTT; CDR3: CAWSVGSSGNTIYF; V: TRBV30; J: TRBJ1-3; size: .; D: .
DNA: TGTGCCAGCACGCTCGACAGGGGGATAGGCTACACCTTC; CDR3: CASTLDRGIGYTF; V: TRBV28; J: TRBJ1-2; size: .; D: TRBD1
DNA: TGTGCCAGCAGCCCAGGAGGGGCGAACACTGAAGCTTTCTTT; CDR3: CASSPGGANTEAFF; V: TRBV5-6; J: TRBJ1-1; size: .; D: .
DNA: TGTGCCAGCAGCCCCCAGAGGAATGAGCAGTTCTTC; CDR3: CASSPQRNEQFF; V: TRBV7-2; J: TRBJ2-1; size: .; D: .
DNA: TGTGCCAGTAGCCAGGGCTACGAGCAGTACTTC; CDR3: CASSQGYEQYF; V: TRBV19; J: TRBJ2-7; size: .; D: .
DNA: TGTGCCAGTAGTACCAGGACAGATAGCAATCAGCCCCAGCATTTT; CDR3: CASSTRTDSNQPQHF; V: TRBV19; J: TRBJ1-5; size: .; D: .
DNA: TGCAGCGTTTCGGGAGTGGTCTACAATGAGCAGTTCTTC; CDR3: CSVSGVVYNEQFF; V: TRBV29-1; J: TRBJ2-1; size: once; D: .
DNA: TGTGCCAGCTCACCTTTGACTAGCGGGAACAATGAGCAGTTCTTC; CDR3: CASSPLTSGNNEQFF; V: TRBV18; J: TRBJ2-1; size: .; D: TRBD2
DNA: TGTGCCAGCAGCTTTAGCACTAGCGGGAGCGGTTACGAGCAGTACTTC; CDR3: CASSFSTSGSGYEQYF; V: TRBV7-2; J: TRBJ2-7; size: .; D: TRBD2
DNA: TGTGCCAGCAGCGCGACAGGGCAAGAGACCCAGTACTTC; CDR3: CASSATGQETQYF; V: TRBV7-2; J: TRBJ2-5; size: once; D: TRBD1
DNA: TGCGCCAGCAGCTTGGGCGTTGATCAGCCCCAGCATTTT; CDR3: CASSLGVDQPQHF; V: TRBV5-1; J: TRBJ1-5; size: .; D: .
DNA: TGTGCCTGGAGCGTACGGAGAGATACGCAGTATTTT; CDR3: CAWSVRRDTQYF; V: TRBV30; J: TRBJ2-3; size: .; D: .
DNA: TGTGCCAGCAGCCCGACAGGAACCGGGGAGCTGTTTTTT; CDR3: CASSPTGTGELFF; V: TRBV5-6; J: TRBJ2-2; size: .; D: .
DNA: TGTGCCAGCAGCTTGGGGGGGACAGGTTACTACGAGCAGTACTTC; CDR3: CASSLGGTGYYEQYF; V: TRBV5-4; J: TRBJ2-7; size: .; D: TRBD1
DNA: TGTGCCAGCAGGAGGGAAAAACTGTTTTTT; CDR3: CASRREKLFF; V: TRBV2; J: TRBJ1-4; size: .; D: .
DNA: TGTGCCAGCAGCCTTGTCCCCTTTGGACAGGGTGGGGCCGGGGAGCTGTTTTTT; CDR3: CASSLVPFGQGGAGELFF; V: TRBV4-2; J: TRBJ2-2; size: .; D: TRBD1
DNA: TGTGCCAGCAGCCCCAGGGGCGGGGGGGAAGAGACCCAGTACTTC; CDR3: CASSPRGGGEETQYF; V: TRBV25-1; J: TRBJ2-5; size: .; D: TRBD2
DNA: TGTGCCAGCAGCAAAATCGGGGGAGGGCCGGTCAATGAGCAGTTCTTC; CDR3: CASSKIGGGPVNEQFF; V: TRBV9; J: TRBJ2-1; size: .; D: TRBD2
DNA: TGTGCCAGCAGTCGAACAGGGGGCCGTGGCTACACCTTC; CDR3: CASSRTGGRGYTF; V: TRBV6-5; J: TRBJ1-2; size: .; D: TRBD1
DNA: TGTGCCAGCAGCGTAGGGGTTAGCGGGGCTCAAGAGACCCAGTACTTC; CDR3: CASSVGVSGAQETQYF; V: TRBV9; J: TRBJ2-5; size: .; D: TRBD2
DNA: TGTGCCAGCAGTCTTTCTGGAAACACCATATATTTT; CDR3: CASSLSGNTIYF; V: TRBV2; J: TRBJ1-3; size: .; D: .
DNA: TGTGCCAGCAGTTACACTGGGCCCACAGATACGCAGTATTTT; CDR3: CASSYTGPTDTQYF; V: TRBV6-5; J: TRBJ2-3; size: .; D: .
DNA: TGTGCCTGGAAAGGACAGGGGGCATCACCCCTCCACTTT; CDR3: CAWKGQGASPLHF; V: TRBV30; J: TRBJ1-6; size: .; D: TRBD1
DNA: TGTGCCAGCCGGTCAGGGGGGATGACAGATACGCAGTATTTT; CDR3: CASRSGGMTDTQYF; V: TRBV6-5; J: TRBJ2-3; size: once; D: .
DNA: TGTGCCAGCAGTTATAGGGCTAGCGGGAGGGAGGGGGAGCAGTTCTTC; CDR3: CASSYRASGREGEQFF; V: TRBV6-6; J: TRBJ2-1; size: .; D: TRBD2
DNA: TGTGCCTGGAGGGAAGGACAGCCGGGATCCTACGAGCAGTACTTC; CDR3: CAWREGQPGSYEQYF; V: TRBV30; J: TRBJ2-7; size: once; D: .